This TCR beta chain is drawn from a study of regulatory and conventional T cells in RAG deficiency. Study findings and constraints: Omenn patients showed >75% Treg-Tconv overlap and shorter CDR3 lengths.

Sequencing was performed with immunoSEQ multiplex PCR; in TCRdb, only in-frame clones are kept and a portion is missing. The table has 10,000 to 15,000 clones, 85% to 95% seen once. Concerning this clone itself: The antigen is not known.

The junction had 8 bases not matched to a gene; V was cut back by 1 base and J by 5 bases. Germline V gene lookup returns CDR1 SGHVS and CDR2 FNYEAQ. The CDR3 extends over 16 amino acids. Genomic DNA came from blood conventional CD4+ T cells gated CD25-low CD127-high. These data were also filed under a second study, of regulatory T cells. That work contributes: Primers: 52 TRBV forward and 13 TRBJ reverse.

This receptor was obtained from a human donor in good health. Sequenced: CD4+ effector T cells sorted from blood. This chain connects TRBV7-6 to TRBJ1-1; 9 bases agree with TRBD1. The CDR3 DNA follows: TGTGCCAGCAGCTTAGGAGCCGGGACAGGGCGAACTGAAGCTTTCTTT. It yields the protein CASSLGAGTGRTEAFF.